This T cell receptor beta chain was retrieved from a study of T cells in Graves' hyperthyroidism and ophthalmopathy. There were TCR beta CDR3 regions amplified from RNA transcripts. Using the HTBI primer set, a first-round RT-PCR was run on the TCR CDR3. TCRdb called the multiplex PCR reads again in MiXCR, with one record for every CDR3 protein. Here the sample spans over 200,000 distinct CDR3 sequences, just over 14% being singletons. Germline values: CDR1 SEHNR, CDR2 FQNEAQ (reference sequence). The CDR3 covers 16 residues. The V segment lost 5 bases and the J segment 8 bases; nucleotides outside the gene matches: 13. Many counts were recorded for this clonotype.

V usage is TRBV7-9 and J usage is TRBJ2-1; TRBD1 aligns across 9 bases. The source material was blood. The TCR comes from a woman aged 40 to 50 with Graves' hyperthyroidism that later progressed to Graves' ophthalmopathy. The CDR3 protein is CASSPPNRGLEDEQFF. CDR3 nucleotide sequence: TGTGCCAGCAGCCCCCCGAACAGGGGGCTAGAGGATGAGCAGTTCTTC.